These 9 T cell receptor beta chains were sequenced from one sample in a study of naive and memory T cell subsets. Study-wide points: Naive repertoires, especially CD8, held a few larger clonotypes, possibly memory cells re-expressing CD45RA.

Two oligonucleotides, mixed equimolar, formed the beta constant-region primer covering TRBC1 and TRBC2. Ligated cDNA was amplified by four rounds of PCR with nested alpha and beta constant-region primers and SP2. TCRdb fed the UMI-ligation and nested PCR reads into MiXCR, producing one record per CDR3 protein. The sample records roughly 92,000 distinct CDR3 sequences, about 11% being singletons. Their recognized antigens are unknown. Sequences were obtained from naive CD4+ T cells from blood. The receptors derive from a human donor in good health.

This clonotype appeared many times. V is TRBV29-1 and J is TRBJ2-7, with no clear D. The CDR3 consists of 15 residues. Trimming left V 0 bases short and J 6 bases short, with 18 bases between. CDR1 is SQVTM and CDR2 is ANQGSEA in the germline V gene. The chain's CDR3 is CSVEDQAPARGEQYF. The CDR3 DNA reads TGCAGCGTTGAAGACCAGGCTCCGGCCCGTGGCGAGCAGTACTTC.

The rearrangement joins TRBV5-1 to TRBJ2-3, with D possibly being TRBD2 (6 bases). This CDR3 contains 14 residues. In germline, CDR1 is SGHRS, CDR2 YFSETQ. V was pared by 8 bases and J by 0 bases, with 13 bases between. The CDR3 sequence: CARVSGTSTDTQYF. The CDR3 bases are TGCGCCAGAGTTTCCGGGACTAGCACAGATACGCAGTATTTT.

This chain links TRBV6-6 with TRBJ2-7; D unresolved. The V gene lost 6 bases and the J gene lost 0 bases, with 12 bases spanning the gap. Germline V gene data show CDR1 as MNHNY and CDR2 as SVGAGI (reference sequence). This CDR3 has 14 amino acids. The CDR3 DNA sequence: TGTGCCAGCAGGCCTTCGGTAAGCTCCTACGAGCAGTACTTC. Its protein is CASRPSVSSYEQYF.

This clonotype was found a few times. Here the CDR3 DNA reads TGTGCCAGCACTAGGACTAGCGGGGGCACCGGGGAGCTGTTTTTT. Protein sequence: CASTRTSGGTGELFF. This chain joins TRBV2 and TRBJ2-2; TRBD2 agrees at 13 bases. The CDR3 extends over 15 amino acids. Germline CDR1 reads SNHLY; CDR2 reads FYNNEI. Germline trimming cut 7 bases from V and 4 bases from J; bases unmatched to any gene: 3.

This chain links TRBV11-3 with TRBJ2-3; 8 bases align to TRBD2. Germline V gene lookup returns CDR1 SGHNT and CDR2 YENEEA. The CDR3 is 18 residues long. V shed 1 base and J 6 bases; nucleotides not matched to a gene: 15. CDR3 residues: CASSLAESSGRLSDTQYF. Here the CDR3 DNA reads TGTGCCAGCAGCTTAGCCGAATCTAGCGGGCGACTTTCGGATACGCAGTATTTT.

The V gene is TRBV5-5, the J gene TRBJ2-6, with D possibly being TRBD2 (6 bases). CDR1 is SGHKS, CDR2 YYEKEE, per germline (reference sequence). The CDR3 sequence is 19 residues long. V lost 6 bases, J lost 0 bases, and 22 bases lay in between. The CDR3 is CASTLGPTGGASGANVLTF. The DNA of the CDR3 is TGTGCCAGCACCTTAGGTCCGACGGGCGGGGCCTCTGGGGCCAACGTCCTGACTTTC.

This chain connects TRBV4-3 to TRBJ2-5; possibly TRBD2 for D (7 bases). Germline lookup yields CDR1 LGHNA and CDR2 YSLEER. V lost 3 bases, J lost 5 bases, and 22 bases lay in between. The CDR3 spans 17 residues. CDR3 protein: CASSHLVRGAGRETQYF. The CDR3 DNA is TGCGCCAGCAGCCACCTGGTTCGGGGGGCGGGCCGGGAGACCCAGTACTTC.

Ten or more counts support this clonotype. The chain couples TRBV6-6 to TRBJ2-7; D ambiguous. Between the trimmed V and J ends, which lost 2 bases and 2 bases, there was a span of 10 bases. The CDR3 length is 14 residues. Germline CDR1 reads MNHNY; CDR2 reads SVGAGI (reference sequence). CDR3 nucleotide sequence: TGTGCCAGCAGTTACCAGCTAACTCCCTACGAGCAGTACTTC. Residues: CASSYQLTPYEQYF.

V and J are TRBV7-2 and TRBJ1-2; TRBD1 might be the D (5 bases). Germline loops: CDR1 SGHTA, CDR2 FQGNSA. V lost 5 bases and J lost 0, with 19 bases in between. CDR3 length equals 17 residues. The CDR3 is CASSKDDRGAANYGYTF. The CDR3 coding sequence is TGTGCCAGCAGCAAAGATGATAGGGGAGCCGCTAACTATGGCTACACCTTC.